This T cell receptor beta chain was sequenced during a study of shared clonotypes between healthy human individuals. Findings of the study overall: Some clonotypes were shared by all four sorted-subset donors, while others were not shared. The non-shared ones had lower generation probabilities than the shared ones. Rarefaction gave evidence that sorted-subset sequencing remained incomplete despite large depth.

As for this clone: Its antigen is not identified.

The CDR3 has 10 amino acids. The germline CDR1 and CDR2 sequences are LNHDA and SQIVND (reference sequence). V lost 7 bases, J lost 2 bases, and 0 bases lay in between. CD4+ cell separation produced CD45RA+ naive and CD45RA-negative memory subsets. Researchers ran the assay at a deep level. The protocol was immunoSEQ multiplex PCR, while the TCRdb copy is restricted to in-frame clones and leaves out a portion. In the table there are 2 million to 2.5 million clones, 85% to 95% of which are singletons. The clonotype originates from a man younger than 35 in good health. The sample taken for sequencing was naive CD4+ T cells sorted from blood. The subset is: CD45RA+ positively selected. The chain combines TRBV19 with TRBJ1-3; no clear D gene. CDR3 bases: TGTGCCAGTACTGGAAACACCATATATTTT. Residues: CASTGNTIYF.